The clone carrying this T cell receptor beta chain was found many times. The study excluded patients with other autoimmune diseases, uncontrolled infections, pregnancy or lactation. The data originate from a study of Graves' ophthalmopathy and Graves' hyperthyroidism. At the level of the study: At initial diagnosis, peripheral blood was obtained, and this preceded any treatment.

From RNA, the CDR3 regions of TCR beta chains were amplified and sequenced. HTBI primers were used in a first-round RT-PCR, which preceded a second-round multiplex PCR. TCRdb re-called the multiplex PCR reads with MiXCR, one entry per CDR3 protein. The sample holds about 200,000 distinct CDR3 sequences, approximately 28% seen once. This clonotype was sampled from a man aged 50-60 years with Graves' ophthalmopathy. Sample: peripheral blood.

CDR3 in amino acids: CASSPSGGNTIYF. In DNA form, the CDR3 reads TGTGCCAGCTCACCATCTGGTGGAAACACCATATATTTT. The chain carries TRBV18 and TRBJ1-3; D is ambiguous. The CDR3 is 13 residues long. Germline V lookup: CDR1 KGHSH, CDR2 LQKENI. Trimming shortened V by 2 bases and J by 3 bases, and 5 bases separated the two germline ends.